Listed below are T cell receptor beta chains from one sample, sequenced in a study of blood T cell repertoires in COVID-19. The repertoire was sequenced with immunoSEQ multiplex PCR; TCRdb's copy has only in-frame clones and lacks some. There are about 190,000 clones in the sample; roughly 78% occur only once, and approximately 3% lies in the top ten. Sequenced material: peripheral blood. The receptors shown here come from a woman aged 80 or over with active or convalescent COVID-19. Both conserved end residues are trimmed from each CDR3.

CDR3	J	V
ASSQATGVSGNEQF	TRBJ2-1	TRBV4-1
ASSLFGSSGNTIY	TRBJ1-3	TRBV28
ASSIRTGSTDTQY	TRBJ2-3	TRBV19
ASSQPSPQGKGYT	TRBJ1-2	TRBV5-6
ASSLLAGGTDTQY	TRBJ2-3	TRBV7-6
ASTYPRGGGGSPLH	TRBJ1-6	TRBV28
ASIDRGSYGYT	TRBJ1-2	TRBV5-6
ASSPRGGSDEKLF	TRBJ1-4	TRBV7-9
ASSPNPTVYEQY	TRBJ2-7	TRBV2
ATSDLVQNTGELF	TRBJ2-2	TRBV24-1
ASSSLAGVSVISSYNEQF	TRBJ2-1	TRBV28
ASSSAYFTGGNGNTIY	TRBJ1-3	TRBV27
ASSPRSWSSYNEQF	TRBJ2-1	TRBV11-1
ASSLGLAGNNEQF	TRBJ2-1	TRBV6-5
ASSIRDRVYEQY	TRBJ2-7	TRBV19
ASTGQGGQPQH	TRBJ1-5	TRBV6-5
ASSSRGRISYEQY	TRBJ2-7	TRBV7-9
ASSLRESAAQH	TRBJ1-5	TRBV7-9
ASNWGSGSYNEQF	TRBJ2-1	TRBV11-2
ASSSLDTSTDTQY	TRBJ2-3	TRBV13
ASSIPIEGVQH	TRBJ1-5	TRBV6-2/TRBV6-3
ASSATGSSYNSPLH	TRBJ1-6	TRBV28
ASSRVDRYNEQF	TRBJ2-1	TRBV7-2
ASRTSGGSYEQY	TRBJ2-7	TRBV28
ASSQTSTGELF	TRBJ2-2	TRBV5-1
ASRLGNGGIYEQY	TRBJ2-7	TRBV28
ASSPGLLTDTQY	TRBJ2-3	TRBV19
ASSKRQGGSYGYT	TRBJ1-2	TRBV28
ASSLGSSYEQY	TRBJ2-7	TRBV12-3/TRBV12-4
ASSQDRTGNTQY	TRBJ2-5	TRBV3-1/TRBV3-2
ASSARPGGTDTQY	TRBJ2-3	TRBV5-1
AISESGGEPGELF	TRBJ2-2	TRBV10-3
ASSPWTGGNTEAF	TRBJ1-1	TRBV19
ASRQTVSFSGNTIY	TRBJ1-3	TRBV7-9
ASSFTSGGTDTQY	TRBJ2-3	TRBV11-2
AARELAAQETQY	TRBJ2-5	TRBV28
ASSFTGSDEQY	TRBJ2-7	TRBV28
ASSSDRAPQH	TRBJ1-5	TRBV7-9
ASSYQGLGELF	TRBJ2-2	TRBV19
ARSGGVTNEKLF	TRBJ1-4	TRBV5-3